Shown below are 29 T cell receptor beta chains from a single sample sequenced in a study of blood T cell repertoires in COVID-19. Assay used: immunoSEQ multiplex PCR; TCRdb lists only in-frame clones, some missing. The data show 300,000 or so clones, about nine tenths seen once. Sample: PBMCs or T cells enriched from blood (not recorded which). Receptors originate from a woman in her 30s who had recovered from COVID-19.

The gene calls are TRBV3-1 (or the pseudogene TRBV3-2) and TRBJ2-2; tentatively, D is TRBD1 (5 bases). Germline V lookup: CDR1 LGHDT, CDR2 YNNKEL (reference sequence). V shed 0 bases and J shed 7 bases, with 12 bases lying between them. CDR3 length: 15 amino acids. Here the CDR3 DNA reads TGTGCCAGCAGCCAAGATATAGGGGCCATCGGGGAGCTGTTTTTT. It codes for CASSQDIGAIGELFF.

This clone has only one observation. The genes are TRBV28 and TRBJ2-7; TRBD1 agrees at 7 bases. The germline CDR1 and CDR2 sequences are MDHEN and SYDVKM. Trimming at V came to 10 bases and at J to 1 base, leaving 7 bases not matched to a gene. The CDR3 is 13 amino acids. The CDR3 DNA reads TGTGCCACACAACCGGGACAGTCCTACGAGCAGTACTTC. This translates into CATQPGQSYEQYF.

The chain has TRBV7-6 and TRBJ1-2; D is possibly TRBD1 (6 bases). The CDR3 length is 15 residues. Germline V gene data show CDR1 as SGHVS and CDR2 as FNYEAQ. V was trimmed by 4 bases and J by 4 bases, leaving 16 bases between them. The CDR3 reads CASSSTGPVGYGYTF. CDR3 DNA sequence: TGTGCCAGCAGCTCGACAGGCCCCGTAGGCTATGGCTACACCTTC.

The rearrangement joins TRBV2 to TRBJ2-5, with 12 bases that match TRBD2. Germline values: CDR1 SNHLY, CDR2 FYNNEI. The ends lost 5 bases at V and 3 bases at J; junction bases unmatched: 4. This CDR3 is built from 15 residues. The CDR3 DNA is TGTGCCAGCAGTCCTCTAGCGGGAGGGGAAGAGACCCAGTACTTC. It specifies CASSPLAGGEETQYF. Full variable domain (remainder filled in from reference TRBV2 and TRBJ2-5): EPEVTQTPSHQVTQMGQEVILRCVPISNHLYFYWYRQILGQKVEFLVSFYNNEISEKSEIFDDQFSVERPDGSNFTLKIRSTKLEDSAMYFCASSPLAGGEETQYFGPGTRLLVL.

The rearrangement joins TRBV9 to TRBJ2-7; 16 bases are shared with TRBD2. CDR1 and CDR2 from the germline V gene are SGDLS and YYNGEE. Unmatched junction bases numbered 7, after V lost 3 bases and J lost 4 bases. The CDR3 runs 17 residues. CDR3 region: CASSGGLAGGPTYEQYF. Written as DNA, the CDR3 is TGTGCCAGCAGCGGGGGACTAGCGGGAGGGCCTACTTACGAGCAGTACTTC.

The chain uses TRBV5-1 and TRBJ2-7, with 8 bases that match TRBD2. The CDR3 totals 15 residues. CDR1 is SGHRS and CDR2 is YFSETQ in the germline V gene. V shed 4 bases, J shed 12 bases, and the junction held 18 bases outside the gene matches. In DNA, the CDR3 is TGCGCCAGCAGCCCGAGAGGACTAGCCCTCTCAGCAGGGTACTTC. Its protein product is CASSPRGLALSAGYF.

The chain links TRBV27 to TRBJ2-7; 9 bases fit TRBD1. CDR1 and CDR2 from the germline V gene are MNHEY and SMNVEV (reference sequence). The V segment lost 9 bases and the J segment 1 base; nucleotides outside the gene matches: 4. This CDR3 spans 13 amino acids. The CDR3 DNA is TGTGCCAGTATCGGACAGGGGTCCTACGAGCAGTACTTC. It translates to CASIGQGSYEQYF.

This clone has more than one count but fewer than ten. The V gene is TRBV6-5, the J gene TRBJ2-1; D unclear. Between the trimmed V and J ends, which lost 5 bases and 7 bases, there was a span of 18 bases. The CDR3 contains 15 residues. CDR1 and CDR2 from the germline V gene are MNHEY and SVGAGI. CDR3 loop: CASSPMISGWNEQFF. The CDR3 region has the DNA TGTGCCAGCAGTCCCATGATATCAGGCTGGAATGAGCAGTTCTTC.

With regard to this clone: Other DNA sequences in this sample translate to the same CDR3. The chain is built from TRBV28 and TRBJ1-6, with D hard to call. V was clipped by 2 bases and J by 5 bases, with 7 bases between them. The CDR3 runs to 14 residues. Germline CDR1 reads MDHEN; CDR2 reads SYDVKM. The CDR3: CASSLGGDNSPLHF. The CDR3 DNA is TGTGCCAGCAGTTTAGGCGGAGATAATTCACCCCTCCACTTT. Filled out from reference TRBV28 and TRBJ1-6, the complete variable domain reads DVKVTQSSRYLVKRTGEKVFLECVQDMDHENMFWYRQDPGLGLRLIYFSYDVKMKEKGDIPEGYSVSREKKERFSLILESASTNQTSMYLCASSLGGDNSPLHFGNGTRLTVT.

V usage is TRBV18 and J usage is TRBJ2-7; the match to TRBD2 covers 10 bases. CDR1 is KGHSH and CDR2 is LQKENI in the germline V gene. CDR3 length: 16 amino acids. V trimming: 3 bases; J trimming: 5 bases; junction bases outside the gene matches: 10. The CDR3 reads CASSPGSGRAFDEQYF. Here the CDR3 DNA reads TGTGCCAGCTCACCCGGGAGCGGGAGGGCCTTCGACGAGCAGTACTTC. The full variable domain, in which reference TRBV18 and TRBJ2-7 provide the parts outside the CDR3, is NAGVMQNPRHLVRRRGQEARLRCSPMKGHSHVYWYRQLPEEGLKFMVYLQKENIIDESGMPKERFSAEFPKEGPSILRIQQVVRGDSAAYFCASSPGSGRAFDEQYFGPGTRLTVT.

This clone was detected only once. The gene calls are TRBV4-1 and TRBJ2-2; tentative D call: TRBD1 (5 bases). The CDR3 is made up of 15 amino acids. The germline V gene encodes CDR1 MGHRA and CDR2 YSYEKL. The germline V and J ends were trimmed by 6 bases and 0 bases, with 11 bases remaining between them. CDR3 amino acids: CASRGGASNTGELFF. As DNA, the CDR3 is TGCGCCAGCAGGGGTGGGGCGTCGAACACCGGGGAGCTGTTTTTT.

This chain joins TRBV7-9 and TRBJ2-7, with 9 positions matching TRBD1. The V segment lost 5 bases and the J segment 0 bases; nucleotides outside the gene matches: 8. The CDR3 loop spans 16 amino acids. CDR1 and CDR2 (germline): SEHNR, FQNEAQ (reference sequence). The CDR3 spells CASSLDGQGLSYEQYF. Written as DNA, the CDR3 is TGTGCCAGCAGCCTAGATGGACAGGGGCTCTCCTACGAGCAGTACTTC.

V usage is TRBV6-5 and J usage is TRBJ2-7, with 7 bases aligning to TRBD1. The CDR3 totals 15 residues. Germline-derived CDR1 and CDR2 are MNHEY and SVGAGI. Trimming cost V 1 base and J 4 bases; bases outside gene matches: 7. This CDR3 is CASSYFRQGAYEQYF. CDR3 DNA: TGTGCCAGCAGTTACTTTCGACAGGGAGCTTACGAGCAGTACTTC.

The chain links TRBV6-2 or TRBV6-3 to TRBJ2-1; TRBD1 matches at 8 bases. J lost 7 bases, V lost 2 bases, and 7 bases had no gene match. The CDR3 has 15 amino acids. Germline CDR1 is MNHEY and CDR2 is SVGEGT. In DNA form, the CDR3 reads TGTGCCAGCAGTTACGGGGACAGGTACCATAATGAGCAGTTCTTC. Translated: CASSYGDRYHNEQFF.

J is TRBJ2-5 and V is TRBV27; 10 bases are a match to TRBD2. In germline, CDR1 is MNHEY, CDR2 SMNVEV (reference sequence). Trimming at V came to 6 bases and at J to 4 bases, leaving 11 bases not matched to a gene. The CDR3 covers 16 residues. The CDR3 DNA reads as TGTGCCAGCAGCTCCTTTAGCGGGAGGAAGAGAGAGACCCAGTACTTC. This sequence encodes CASSSFSGRKRETQYF.

This chain connects TRBV4-2 to TRBJ2-3, with TRBD2 matching 7 bases. CDR3 size: 17 residues. J gave up 2 bases and V 2 bases, and 10 bases lay outside the gene matches. Germline V gene sequence: CDR1 LGHNA, CDR2 YNFKEQ. CDR3 loop: CASSQRDQRGNTDTQYF. The DNA for the CDR3 is TGTGCCAGCAGCCAACGAGACCAGCGGGGAAACACAGATACGCAGTATTTT.

The genes are TRBV4-2 and TRBJ2-4, with 8 positions matching TRBD2. The J segment lost 0 bases and the V segment lost 2 bases, leaving 9 bases of the junction unmatched. The CDR3 sequence is 18 residues long. Germline values: CDR1 LGHNA, CDR2 YNFKEQ. The CDR3 region has the DNA TGTGCCAGCAGCCAACCAGCGGGAGACGGTGGAGCCAAAAACATTCAGTACTTC. This gives the protein CASSQPAGDGGAKNIQYF.

The rearrangement joins TRBV6-5 to TRBJ2-5, with D possibly matching TRBD1 (6 bases). Germline CDR1 is MNHEY and CDR2 is SVGAGI. CDR3 size: 14 residues. V lost 8 bases and J lost 4, with 17 bases in between. The CDR3 nucleotides read TGTGCCAGCGAGAAGCAGGGGTTTGGAGAGACCCAGTACTTC. The encoded protein is CASEKQGFGETQYF.

The V call is TRBV24-1, the J call TRBJ1-1; 7 bases map to TRBD1. Germline V CDR1 and CDR2: KGHDR, SFDVKD. The V segment lost 7 bases and the J segment 1 base; nucleotides outside the gene matches: 5. This CDR3 contains 14 residues. The CDR3 loop is CATSPTGRNTEAFF. The CDR3 bases are TGTGCCACCAGCCCGACAGGGAGGAACACTGAAGCTTTCTTT.

V and J are TRBV5-1 and TRBJ1-1; 10 nucleotides match TRBD1. Germline V gene sequence: CDR1 SGHRS, CDR2 YFSETQ. The CDR3 consists of 16 residues. V was pared by 4 bases and J by 2 bases, with 8 bases of the junction left unmatched. The CDR3 coding sequence is TGCGCCAGCAGCGCGAGACAGGGGGCCGATAACACTGAAGCTTTCTTT. It codes for CASSARQGADNTEAFF.

The chain is built from TRBV19 and TRBJ2-1, with 8 positions matching TRBD1. The CDR3 length is 15 residues. J was trimmed by 1 base and V by 4 bases; bases with no gene match: 3. In germline, CDR1 is LNHDA, CDR2 SQIVND (reference sequence). The CDR3, as DNA: TGTGCCAGTAGTAACAGGGGGTATTCCTACAATGAGCAGTTCTTC. The encoded protein is CASSNRGYSYNEQFF.

As for this clone: At one end the junction does not follow the germline gene, possibly because of a read error. The chain recombines TRBV5-1 with TRBJ1-2; TRBD1 aligns across 8 bases. This CDR3 has 15 residues. Germline-derived CDR1 and CDR2 are SGHRS and YFSETQ. The CDR3 protein is CASRLTDRANYGYTF. CDR3 nucleotide sequence: TGCGCCAGCAGGTTGACGGACAGGGCTAATTATGGCTACACCTTC.

V and J are TRBV19 and TRBJ2-7; D gene uncertain. This CDR3 has 14 residues. Germline CDR1 reads LNHDA; CDR2 reads SQIVND (reference sequence). Trimming removed 10 bases from V and 3 bases from J, with 19 bases in between. The DNA of the CDR3 is TGTGCCACCCGACCGACGGAGCTCTTCTACGAGCAGTACTTC. Amino acid sequence: CATRPTELFYEQYF. Combining the CDR3 with reference TRBV19 and TRBJ2-7 gives the whole variable domain DGGITQSPKYLFRKEGQNVTLSCEQNLNHDAMYWYRQDPGQGLRLIYYSQIVNDFQKGDIAEGYSVSREKKESFPLTVTSAQKNPTAFYLCATRPTELFYEQYFGPGTRLTVT.

This rearrangement joins TRBV4-3 to TRBJ2-1; no clear D. Trimming removed 4 bases at V and 7 bases at J, with 11 bases between. From germline, CDR1 is LGHNA and CDR2 YSLEER. This CDR3 comprises 13 residues. This CDR3 is CASSRVMENEQFF. CDR3 nucleotide sequence: TGCGCCAGCAGCCGAGTTATGGAGAATGAGCAGTTCTTC.

V and J are TRBV28 and TRBJ2-1; TRBD2 aligns across 10 bases. There are 19 residues in the CDR3. Germline values: CDR1 MDHEN, CDR2 SYDVKM. J was trimmed by 5 bases and V by 2 bases; bases with no gene match: 15. CDR3 protein: CASSLTPFISGLANNEQFF. The CDR3 coding sequence is TGTGCCAGCAGTTTAACACCATTTATTTCGGGACTAGCGAACAATGAGCAGTTCTTC.

V usage is TRBV19 and J usage is TRBJ2-3; D ambiguous. This CDR3 has 10 amino acids. V lost 6 bases to trimming and J lost 6 bases, with 4 bases between them. Germline CDR1 LNHDA, CDR2 SQIVND (reference sequence). The CDR3 loop is CASRRDTQYF. The CDR3 region has the DNA TGTGCCAGTAGACGGGATACGCAGTATTTT.

V usage is TRBV11-2 and J usage is TRBJ2-1; 8 bases map to TRBD2. The CDR3 is 17 amino acids. Germline V CDR1 and CDR2: SGHAT, FQNNGV. Trimming cost V 3 bases and J 0 bases; bases outside gene matches: 7. The CDR3 nucleotides are TGTGCCAGCAGCTTTCGGAGTAGCGGGATCTCCTACAATGAGCAGTTCTTC. Translated: CASSFRSSGISYNEQFF.

The chain has TRBV5-1 and TRBJ2-2; possible D gene TRBD1, 6 bases. Germline lookup yields CDR1 SGHRS and CDR2 YFSETQ. This CDR3 has 14 residues. With 5 bases removed from V and 4 bases from J, the gap between germline ends came to 12 bases. The CDR3 reads CASSSGQTTGELFF. The CDR3 DNA reads TGCGCCAGCAGTTCCGGACAGACCACCGGGGAGCTGTTTTTT.

V and J are TRBV4-3 and TRBJ2-3, with TRBD2 matching 11 bases. The germline V gene encodes CDR1 LGHNA and CDR2 YSLEER. The CDR3 contains 18 residues. V lost 1 base and J lost 0; bases outside the gene matches: 6. The chain's CDR3 is CASSQVLAGGVSTDTQYF. CDR3 DNA sequence: TGCGCCAGCAGCCAAGTTCTAGCGGGAGGCGTTAGCACAGATACGCAGTATTTT.